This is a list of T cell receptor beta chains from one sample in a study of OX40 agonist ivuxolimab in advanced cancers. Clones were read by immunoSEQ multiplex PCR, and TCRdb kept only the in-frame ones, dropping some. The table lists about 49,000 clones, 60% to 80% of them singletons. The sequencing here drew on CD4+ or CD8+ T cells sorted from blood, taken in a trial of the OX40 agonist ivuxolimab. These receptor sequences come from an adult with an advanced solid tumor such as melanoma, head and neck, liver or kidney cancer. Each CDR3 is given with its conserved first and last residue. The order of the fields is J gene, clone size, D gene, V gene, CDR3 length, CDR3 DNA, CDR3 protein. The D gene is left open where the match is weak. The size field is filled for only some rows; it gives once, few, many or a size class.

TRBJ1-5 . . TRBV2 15 TGTGCCAGCAGTGAATCCGGGGGGGGCAATCAGCCCCAGCATTTT CASSESGGGNQPQHF
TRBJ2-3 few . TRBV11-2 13 TGTGCCAGCAGCTTAGAGAGCACAGATACGCAGTATTTT CASSLESTDTQYF
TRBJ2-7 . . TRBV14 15 TGTGCCAGCAGCCCTCAACTAGGGCGAGCCTACGAGCAGTACTTC CASSPQLGRAYEQYF
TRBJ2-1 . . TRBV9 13 TGTGCCAGCAGCCCCCTAGGGCACAATGAGCAGTTCTTC CASSPLGHNEQFF
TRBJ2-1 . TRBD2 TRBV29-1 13 TGCAGCGTAGGGACTAGCGGACTCAATGAGCAGTTCTTC CSVGTSGLNEQFF
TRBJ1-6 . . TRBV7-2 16 TGTGCCAGCAGCTTATCCCCAGGCGGCCGAAATTCACCCCTCCACTTT CASSLSPGGRNSPLHF
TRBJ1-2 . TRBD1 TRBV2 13 TGTGCCAGCTATGGGACAGTTCTCGTTGGCTACACCTTC CASYGTVLVGYTF
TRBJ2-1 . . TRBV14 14 TGTGCCAGCAGACCAGGACAGAATTACAATGAGCAGTTCTTC CASRPGQNYNEQFF
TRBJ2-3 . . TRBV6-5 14 TGTGCCAGCAGCCGGTTAGCGTACACAGATACGCAGTATTTT CASSRLAYTDTQYF
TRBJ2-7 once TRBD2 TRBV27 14 TGTGCCAGCAGTTTAGTAGCGGGAGCTTCCGAGCAGTACTTC CASSLVAGASEQYF
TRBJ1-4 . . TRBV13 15 TGTGCCAGCAGCCCAGGTTGGGGGGCAGGTGAAAAACTGTTTTTT CASSPGWGAGEKLFF